A selection of T cell receptor beta chains follows, all from one sample in a study of CD8 T cells in ankylosing spondylitis. MiXCR was run by TCRdb on the 5' RACE reads, yielding one entry per CDR3 protein. The table has about 750,000 distinct CDR3 sequences, around 20% seen once. The sequenced material came from blood, either unsorted or a sorted T cell fraction (not recorded which). These receptors were collected from a male donor with ankylosing spondylitis. Each CDR3 is given with its conserved first and last residue. D genes are given only for firm matches. Part of the rows lack a size; the others show once, few, many or a class for expanded clones.

v_call: TRBV20-1; d_call: TRBD2; clone_size: .; cdr3_length: 14; j_call: TRBJ2-1; cdr3_aa: CTTSPSGGANEQFF; cdr3_nt: TGCACCACGAGCCCTAGCGGGGGGGCCAATGAGCAGTTCTTC
v_call: TRBV7-3; d_call: .; clone_size: .; cdr3_length: 13; j_call: TRBJ2-2; cdr3_aa: CASSGLNTGELFF; cdr3_nt: TGTGCCAGCAGCGGACTGAACACCGGGGAGCTGTTTTTT
v_call: TRBV7-9; d_call: .; clone_size: .; cdr3_length: 16; j_call: TRBJ1-4; cdr3_aa: CASSLNDAGGGEKLFF; cdr3_nt: TGTGCCAGCAGCTTAAATGACGCCGGGGGAGGAGAAAAACTGTTTTTT
v_call: TRBV24-1; d_call: TRBD2; clone_size: few; cdr3_length: 15; j_call: TRBJ2-7; cdr3_aa: CATSAVVAGEDEQYF; cdr3_nt: TGTGCCACCAGTGCCGTGGTAGCGGGAGAGGACGAGCAGTACTTC
v_call: TRBV3-1; d_call: .; clone_size: few; cdr3_length: 15; j_call: TRBJ1-5; cdr3_aa: CASSQDFEGNQPQHF; cdr3_nt: TGTGCCAGCAGCCAAGATTTCGAGGGCAATCAGCCCCAGCATTTT
v_call: TRBV5-1; d_call: .; clone_size: .; cdr3_length: 14; j_call: TRBJ1-1; cdr3_aa: CASSQQGGYSEAFF; cdr3_nt: TGCGCCAGCAGCCAACAGGGTGGGTACTCTGAAGCTTTCTTT
v_call: TRBV6-2/TRBV6-3; d_call: .; clone_size: .; cdr3_length: 13; j_call: TRBJ1-2; cdr3_aa: CASSYWGNYGYTF; cdr3_nt: TGTGCCAGCAGTTACTGGGGGAACTATGGCTACACCTTC
v_call: TRBV3-1; d_call: .; clone_size: .; cdr3_length: 13; j_call: TRBJ2-7; cdr3_aa: CASSKGEHYEQYF; cdr3_nt: TGTGCCAGCAGCAAAGGGGAGCACTACGAGCAGTACTTC
v_call: TRBV21-1; d_call: .; clone_size: few; cdr3_length: 15; j_call: TRBJ1-2; cdr3_aa: CASSTRDRANYGYTF; cdr3_nt: TGTGCCAGCAGCACCCGAGACAGGGCAAACTATGGCTACACCTTC
v_call: TRBV12-3/TRBV12-4; d_call: .; clone_size: few; cdr3_length: 14; j_call: TRBJ2-7; cdr3_aa: CASSLGFGRVEQYF; cdr3_nt: TGTGCCAGCAGTTTGGGGTTTGGTCGCGTCGAGCAGTACTTC
v_call: TRBV4-2; d_call: TRBD2; clone_size: .; cdr3_length: 16; j_call: TRBJ2-2; cdr3_aa: CASSGKRGDYTGELFF; cdr3_nt: TGTGCCAGCAGTGGAAAGCGGGGGGACTACACCGGGGAGCTGTTTTTT
v_call: TRBV28; d_call: .; clone_size: few; cdr3_length: 14; j_call: TRBJ2-7; cdr3_aa: CASSLGSSAYEQYF; cdr3_nt: TGTGCCAGCAGTTTAGGGAGTAGCGCCTACGAGCAGTACTTC
v_call: TRBV12-3/TRBV12-4; d_call: TRBD1; clone_size: many; cdr3_length: 16; j_call: TRBJ1-3; cdr3_aa: CASRWDRGPSGNTIYF; cdr3_nt: TGTGCCAGCAGGTGGGACAGGGGCCCCTCTGGAAACACCATATATTTT
v_call: TRBV12-3/TRBV12-4; d_call: TRBD2; clone_size: few; cdr3_length: 16; j_call: TRBJ2-1; cdr3_aa: CASSPWASGNYNEQFF; cdr3_nt: TGTGCCAGCAGCCCGTGGGCTAGCGGGAACTACAATGAGCAGTTCTTC
v_call: TRBV27; d_call: .; clone_size: .; cdr3_length: 14; j_call: TRBJ1-4; cdr3_aa: CASSPGGPEVKLFF; cdr3_nt: TGTGCCAGCAGCCCGGGGGGCCCTGAGGTAAAACTGTTTTTT
v_call: TRBV27; d_call: .; clone_size: few; cdr3_length: 14; j_call: TRBJ2-3; cdr3_aa: CASRSLESTDTQYF; cdr3_nt: TGTGCCAGCAGATCTTTAGAGAGCACAGATACGCAGTATTTT
v_call: TRBV12-3/TRBV12-4; d_call: TRBD2; clone_size: few; cdr3_length: 18; j_call: TRBJ2-1; cdr3_aa: CASSFFLATGGPFNEQFF; cdr3_nt: TGTGCCAGCAGTTTTTTTTTAGCTACGGGAGGGCCTTTCAATGAGCAGTTCTTC
v_call: TRBV7-2; d_call: TRBD1; clone_size: few; cdr3_length: 15; j_call: TRBJ1-1; cdr3_aa: CASSPRTGASTEAFF; cdr3_nt: TGTGCCAGCAGCCCCCGGACAGGGGCTAGCACTGAAGCTTTCTTT
v_call: TRBV2; d_call: .; clone_size: .; cdr3_length: 15; j_call: TRBJ1-2; cdr3_aa: CASSERAGIYHPYTF; cdr3_nt: TGTGCCAGCAGTGAAAGGGCAGGGATTTACCATCCGTACACCTTC
v_call: TRBV5-1; d_call: .; clone_size: many; cdr3_length: 12; j_call: TRBJ2-5; cdr3_aa: CASTVSEETQYF; cdr3_nt: TGCGCCAGCACTGTGAGTGAAGAGACCCAGTACTTC
v_call: TRBV12-3/TRBV12-4; d_call: .; clone_size: many; cdr3_length: 11; j_call: TRBJ2-5; cdr3_aa: CASSFLETQYF; cdr3_nt: .
v_call: TRBV6-1; d_call: .; clone_size: few; cdr3_length: 15; j_call: TRBJ1-1; cdr3_aa: CASRGKQGMNTEAFF; cdr3_nt: TGTGCCAGCAGAGGAAAACAGGGCATGAACACTGAAGCTTTCTTT
v_call: TRBV5-1; d_call: .; clone_size: many; cdr3_length: 14; j_call: TRBJ1-2; cdr3_aa: CASSLEGGDYGYTF; cdr3_nt: TGCGCCAGCAGCTTGGAGGGGGGCGACTATGGCTACACCTTC
v_call: TRBV7-9; d_call: TRBD2; clone_size: few; cdr3_length: 16; j_call: TRBJ2-1; cdr3_aa: CASSTRTSGSDNEQFF; cdr3_nt: TGTGCCAGCAGCACCAGGACTAGCGGGAGTGACAATGAGCAGTTCTTC
v_call: TRBV20-1; d_call: .; clone_size: few; cdr3_length: 14; j_call: TRBJ1-5; cdr3_aa: CSAYQASSNQPQHF; cdr3_nt: TGCAGTGCTTACCAGGCGTCGAGCAATCAGCCCCAGCATTTT
v_call: TRBV19; d_call: .; clone_size: .; cdr3_length: 12; j_call: TRBJ1-1; cdr3_aa: CASIRAGTEAFF; cdr3_nt: TGTGCCAGTATCCGGGCCGGGACAGAAGCTTTCTTT
v_call: TRBV29-1; d_call: .; clone_size: .; cdr3_length: 11; j_call: TRBJ2-5; cdr3_aa: CSAQRMETQYF; cdr3_nt: TGCAGCGCCCAACGGATGGAGACCCAGTACTTC
v_call: TRBV18; d_call: .; clone_size: .; cdr3_length: 16; j_call: TRBJ2-3; cdr3_aa: CASSQSRVASTDTQYF; cdr3_nt: TGTGCCAGCTCACAATCTAGAGTGGCCTCCACAGATACGCAGTATTTT
v_call: TRBV5-6; d_call: .; clone_size: .; cdr3_length: 15; j_call: TRBJ2-5; cdr3_aa: CASSLKKRAQETQYF; cdr3_nt: TGTGCCAGCAGCTTGAAGAAGCGGGCCCAAGAGACCCAGTACTTC
v_call: TRBV3-1; d_call: .; clone_size: .; cdr3_length: 15; j_call: TRBJ2-3; cdr3_aa: CASSFRARGTDTQYF; cdr3_nt: TGTGCCAGCAGCTTCCGGGCCAGAGGCACAGATACGCAGTATTTT
v_call: TRBV28; d_call: TRBD1; clone_size: .; cdr3_length: 13; j_call: TRBJ1-2; cdr3_aa: CASYDTGVYGYTF; cdr3_nt: TGTGCCTCCTATGATACAGGGGTCTATGGCTACACCTTC
v_call: TRBV15; d_call: .; clone_size: .; cdr3_length: 12; j_call: TRBJ2-7; cdr3_aa: CATSTDSDEQYF; cdr3_nt: TGTGCCACTTCTACGGACAGTGACGAGCAGTACTTC
v_call: TRBV3-1; d_call: .; clone_size: .; cdr3_length: 18; j_call: TRBJ1-3; cdr3_aa: CASSHTNPTAYSGNTIYF; cdr3_nt: TGTGCCAGCAGCCACACGAACCCGACAGCTTACTCTGGAAACACCATATATTTT
v_call: TRBV29-1; d_call: .; clone_size: many; cdr3_length: 11; j_call: TRBJ2-7; cdr3_aa: CSVEANYEQYF; cdr3_nt: TGCAGCGTTGAGGCCAACTACGAGCAGTACTTC
v_call: TRBV12-3/TRBV12-4; d_call: TRBD2; clone_size: few; cdr3_length: 17; j_call: TRBJ2-3; cdr3_aa: CASSGGLAGGYTDTQYF; cdr3_nt: TGTGCCAGCAGTGGGGGTCTAGCGGGAGGTTACACAGATACGCAGTATTTT
v_call: TRBV7-2; d_call: TRBD2; clone_size: few; cdr3_length: 13; j_call: TRBJ2-7; cdr3_aa: CASKLAGTYEQYF; cdr3_nt: TGTGCCAGTAAACTAGCGGGAACCTACGAGCAGTACTTC
v_call: TRBV6-1; d_call: .; clone_size: .; cdr3_length: 13; j_call: TRBJ2-2; cdr3_aa: CASTDSYTGELFF; cdr3_nt: TGTGCCAGCACCGACAGCTACACCGGGGAGCTGTTTTTT
v_call: TRBV5-1; d_call: .; clone_size: .; cdr3_length: 15; j_call: TRBJ2-3; cdr3_aa: CASSPGWGDTDTQYF; cdr3_nt: TGCGCCAGCAGCCCAGGTTGGGGGGACACAGATACGCAGTATTTT
v_call: TRBV12-3/TRBV12-4; d_call: .; clone_size: .; cdr3_length: 15; j_call: TRBJ2-4; cdr3_aa: CASSSPRVAKNIQYF; cdr3_nt: TGTGCCAGCAGTTCCCCCCGTGTAGCCAAAAACATTCAGTACTTC
v_call: TRBV9; d_call: TRBD1; clone_size: .; cdr3_length: 16; j_call: TRBJ2-1; cdr3_aa: CASSLRTGGNTNEQFF; cdr3_nt: TGTGCCAGCAGCCTAAGGACAGGGGGCAATACAAATGAGCAGTTCTTC
v_call: TRBV5-1; d_call: .; clone_size: many; cdr3_length: 12; j_call: TRBJ1-1; cdr3_aa: CASSRSNTEAFF; cdr3_nt: TGTGCCAGCAGTCGTTCTAACACTGAAGCTTTCTTT